The rows below give T cell receptor beta chains drawn from one sample of a study of T cell responses to AZD1222 COVID-19 vaccine. Method: immunoSEQ multiplex PCR; TCRdb's copy keeps in-frame clones and lacks some. The sample lists roughly 100,000 clones; about 88% were seen once. The sample here was peripheral blood, taken on day 0 of AZD1222 vaccination. Receptors originate from an adult in good health. CDR3s include the opening cysteine and the closing phenylalanine or tryptophan. Each record gives: V gene, J gene, CDR3 protein.

TRBV7-3	TRBJ2-1	CASSFQAGEQFF
TRBV29-1	TRBJ2-3	CSVERGGVDTQYF
TRBV29-1	TRBJ2-3	CSVEREEADTQYF
TRBV2	TRBJ2-7	CASSENRPSYEQYF
TRBV6-5	TRBJ1-2	CASSTFNYGYTF
TRBV6-5	TRBJ2-1	CASSYSPLAEYNEQFF
TRBV30	TRBJ1-1	CAWMPGAGTEAFF
TRBV19	TRBJ2-6	CASSKGSGANVLTF
TRBV27	TRBJ2-3	CASSRTRPTTSTDTQYF
TRBV7-9	TRBJ1-5	CASSLGAGDDQPQHF
TRBV7-3	TRBJ2-6	CASSLHRAGANVLTF
TRBV27	TRBJ1-4	CASTSIGEKLFF
TRBV27	TRBJ2-5	CASSLRGTGRIQETQYF
TRBV7-2	TRBJ2-5	CASGFRAQETQYF
TRBV7-6	TRBJ2-1	CASSLGSAFVPFF
TRBV19	TRBJ2-1	CASSMQGGVYNEQFF
TRBV7-9	TRBJ2-3	CASRGTSTDTQYF